The TCR beta chain under discussion was sequenced for a study of OX40 agonist ivuxolimab in advanced cancers. The J segment lost 3 bases and the V segment lost 5 bases, leaving 2 bases of the junction unmatched. The CDR3 consists of 13 residues. CDR1 is SGHTA and CDR2 is FQGTGA in the germline V gene. Some clones are missing from TCRdb's copy, which holds only in-frame ones; the method was immunoSEQ multiplex PCR. The data contain about 69,000 clones, more than 75% of them singletons. The chain combines TRBV7-3 with TRBJ1-1; 8 bases agree with TRBD1. This clonotype was obtained from an adult with an advanced solid tumor such as melanoma, head and neck, liver or kidney cancer. Material: CD4+ or CD8+ T cells sorted from blood, obtained in a trial of the OX40 agonist ivuxolimab. CDR3 residues: CASSPGQDTEAFF. The DNA of the CDR3 is TGTGCCAGCAGCCCGGGACAGGACACTGAAGCTTTCTTT.